The 10 T cell receptor beta chains below were found in one sample sequenced in a study of CXCR4 blockade with PD-1 therapy in pancreatic cancer. Repertoires were generated with immunoSEQ multiplex PCR, while TCRdb's copy carries only in-frame clones and drops some. The top ten clones hold around 8.5% of a sample with fewer than 6,500 clones, approximately 48% of them seen once. The source material was tumor tissue. The receptors originated from a human donor with pancreatic ductal adenocarcinoma.

This clone was seen only a few times. The chain uses TRBV6-8 and TRBJ1-4; 10 positions match TRBD1. Unmatched junction bases numbered 15, after V lost 5 bases and J lost 6 bases. The CDR3 spans 18 residues. CDR1 MNHGY and CDR2 SAAAGT come from the germline V gene. CDR3 sequence: CASSAGQGLLVYHEKLFF. The CDR3 region has the DNA TGTGCCAGCAGTGCGGGACAGGGGCTTCTGGTGTATCATGAAAAACTGTTTTTT.

This clone was observed a handful of times. The V gene is TRBV11-3, the J gene TRBJ2-1, with a possible D match to TRBD1 (6 bases). This CDR3 contains 14 residues. V was trimmed by 4 bases and J by 0 bases, leaving 7 bases between them. CDR1 is SGHNT, CDR2 YENEEA, per germline. CDR3 region: CASSYRDSYNEQFF. CDR3 nucleotides: TGTGCCAGCAGCTACAGGGACTCCTACAATGAGCAGTTCTTC. Using reference TRBV11-3 and TRBJ2-1 for the parts outside the CDR3, the full variable domain is EAGVVQSPRYKIIEKKQPVAFWCNPISGHNTLYWYLQNLGQGPELLIRYENEEAVDDSQLPKDRFSAERLKGVDSTLKIQPAELGDSAVYLCASSYRDSYNEQFFGPGTRLTVL.

The sample holds a few counts of this clone. The CDR3 loop reads CASSLRGRASNEQFF. In DNA form, the CDR3 reads TGTGCCAGCAGTTTACGCGGGAGGGCCTCCAATGAGCAGTTCTTC. The chain uses TRBV28 and TRBJ2-1; 9 bases align to TRBD2. In germline, CDR1 is MDHEN, CDR2 SYDVKM. Trimming at V came to 2 bases and at J to 6 bases, leaving 5 bases not matched to a gene. The CDR3 length is 15 residues.

The chain couples TRBV29-1 to TRBJ2-1; 9 positions agree with TRBD2. V dropped 5 bases and J dropped 10; count of bases not matched to a gene: 9. The V gene's germline CDR1 is SQVTM and CDR2 ANQGSEA. There are 13 residues in the CDR3. The CDR3 protein is CSVKSSGRSEQFF. The CDR3 DNA sequence: TGCAGCGTTAAGTCCAGCGGGAGGAGCGAGCAGTTCTTC.

The rearrangement links TRBV19 to TRBJ1-1; no definite D call. The CDR3 is made up of 15 amino acids. V was pared by 0 bases and J by 1 base, with 9 bases between. CDR1 and CDR2 (germline): LNHDA, SQIVND (reference sequence). DNA of the CDR3: TGTGCCAGTAGTATAGATGGGGTACAGAACACTGAAGCTTTCTTT. It is translated as CASSIDGVQNTEAFF.

The DNA for the CDR3 is TGCAGCGCCGAAGGGGGGGCAGGTGAAAAACTGTTTTTT. This encodes CSAEGGAGEKLFF. The chain uses TRBV29-1 and TRBJ1-4; TRBD1 is a possible D gene (6 bases). The ends were cut back, 7 bases at V and 7 bases at J, with 16 bases in the middle. The CDR3 runs to 13 residues. Germline V gene lookup returns CDR1 SQVTM and CDR2 ANQGSEA. Full variable domain (outside the CDR3, taken from reference TRBV29-1 and TRBJ1-4): SAVISQKPSRDICQRGTSLTIQCQVDSQVTMMFWYRQQPGQSLTLIATANQGSEATYESGFVIDKFPISRPNLTFSTLTVSNMSPEDSSIYLCSAEGGAGEKLFFGSGTQLSVL.

V gene TRBV9 combines with J gene TRBJ2-4; perhaps TRBD1 as D (5 bases). Between the trimmed V and J ends, which lost 5 bases and 0 bases, there was a span of 18 bases. The CDR3 extends over 17 amino acids. The germline V gene has CDR1 SGDLS and CDR2 YYNGEE. In DNA form, the CDR3 reads TGTGCCAGCAGTGATAGGGGCGCCGGTATAGCCAAAAACATTCAGTACTTC. Amino acid sequence: CASSDRGAGIAKNIQYF.

In its sample, this clone was seen once. The V and J genes are TRBV22-1 and TRBJ1-2. TRBV22-1 is classified as a pseudogene. The CDR3 runs to 16 residues. The DNA of the CDR3 is TGTCCTGGGAGGTATGCCAGAGCGAGAAAGACCTATGGCTACACCTTC. Translation: CPGRYARARKTYGYTF.

V is TRBV6-8 and J is TRBJ1-3; D call uncertain. With 4 bases removed from V and 4 bases from J, the gap between germline ends came to 14 bases. CDR3 length: 15 amino acids. Per the germline V gene, CDR1 is MNHGY and CDR2 is SAAAGT. The CDR3 DNA follows: TGTGCCAGCAGTTTACAGAGTCTCCTGGGAAACACCATATATTTT. It codes for CASSLQSLLGNTIYF.

This clone was recorded a few times. V gene TRBV6-7 combines with J gene TRBJ2-2; the D is unclear. TRBV6-7 is designated an ORF whose function remains uncertain. The CDR3 runs 11 residues. Trimming removed 6 bases from V and 7 bases from J, with 6 bases in between. The DNA for the CDR3 is TGTGCCAGCAGCCTTTACGGGGAGCTGTTTTTT. Its translation is CASSLYGELFF.